What follows are 21 T cell receptor beta chains derived from one specimen sequenced in a study of T cells in Graves' hyperthyroidism and ophthalmopathy. The TCR beta CDR3 regions underwent amplification using RNA transcripts as the source. Researchers ran a first-round RT-PCR on the TCR CDR3 using the HTBI primer set. TCRdb re-called the multiplex PCR reads with MiXCR, one entry per CDR3 protein. The profile covers a few hundred thousand distinct CDR3 sequences, with approximately 14% appearing a single time and 13% to 15% taken by the ten largest. The sequenced material came from blood. These receptors all stem from a woman aged 18-29 years with Graves' hyperthyroidism.

This clonotype was counted many times. The genes are TRBV6-5 and TRBJ2-3; D is uncertain. The ends were cut back, 2 bases at V and 5 bases at J, with 5 bases in the middle. Germline V gene lookup returns CDR1 MNHEY and CDR2 SVGAGI. The CDR3 runs to 12 residues. DNA of the CDR3: TGTGCCAGCAGTTACCCACGAGATACGCAGTATTTT. Translation gives CASSYPRDTQYF.

The chain joins TRBV6-2 or TRBV6-3 to TRBJ2-4, with a weak D call TRBD2 (5 bases). The CDR3 contains 16 residues. Looked up from germline, CDR1 is MNHEY and CDR2 is SVGEGT. V was cut by 6 bases and J by 3 bases, with 18 bases left in between. The CDR3, as DNA: TGTGCCAGCAGAGCTCACCGCGAGGAGGACAAAAACATTCAGTACTTC. This encodes CASRAHREEDKNIQYF.

The V and J genes are TRBV12-3 or TRBV12-4 and TRBJ2-7; D possibly corresponds to TRBD2 (6 bases). The CDR3 extends over 14 amino acids. V was cut by 5 bases and J by 2 bases, with 13 bases left in between. CDR3 loop: CASSPMGGPYEQYF. The CDR3, as DNA: TGTGCCAGCAGTCCTATGGGGGGACCCTACGAGCAGTACTTC.

This clonotype has only a few counts. This sequence joins TRBV24-1 and TRBJ1-1; the match to TRBD1 covers 10 bases. The germline V gene encodes CDR1 KGHDR and CDR2 SFDVKD. The CDR3 sequence is 18 residues long. The V gene end was trimmed by 2 bases and the J gene end by 6 bases; junction bases not matched to a gene: 14. CDR3 DNA: TGTGCCACCAGTGATTCGACATGGACAGGGGGACCGGTCGCTGAAGCTTTCTTT. Translation gives CATSDSTWTGGPVAEAFF.

At least ten counts were recorded for this clonotype. The chain is built from TRBV20-1 and TRBJ2-7; 10 bases are a match to TRBD1. CDR1 is DFQATT, CDR2 SNEGSKA, per germline (reference sequence). The CDR3 length is 14 residues. The V segment lost 1 base and the J segment 2 bases; nucleotides outside the gene matches: 2. CDR3 DNA: TGCAGTGCTAGAGCGGGACAGGGGCCCTACGAGCAGTACTTC. This codes for CSARAGQGPYEQYF.

This clonotype was counted at least ten times. The V gene is TRBV7-3, the J gene TRBJ2-5; D gene uncertain. Germline V CDR1 and CDR2: SGHTA, FQGTGA. The V end was cut by 11 bases, the J end by 3 bases, with 25 bases between. This CDR3 comprises 16 residues. The CDR3 DNA sequence: TGTGCCCCCAGCATAGTGCAGAAGAGGTCGGAAGAGACCCAGTACTTC. Translated, it gives CAPSIVQKRSEETQYF.

Concerning this clonotype: This may be a read error: a much more frequent sequence differs by one nucleotide. This rearrangement joins TRBV5-1 to TRBJ2-3, with 7 bases lining up with TRBD2. Germline assignment: CDR1 SGHRS and CDR2 YFSETQ. The CDR3 sequence is 15 residues long. The CDR3 loop is CASSFQSGNTGTQYF. In nucleotides, the CDR3 is TGCGCCAGCAGCTTTCAAAGCGGGAACACAGGTACGCAGTATTTT.

There are many counts of this clonotype. This chain connects TRBV12-3 or TRBV12-4 to TRBJ1-1; no clear D. CDR3 length: 13 amino acids. The V gene lost 7 bases and the J gene lost 4 bases, with 13 bases spanning the gap. CDR3 sequence (DNA): TGTGCCAGCACTACCCTAGAGAGCACTGAAGCTTTCTTT. Amino acid sequence: CASTTLESTEAFF.

This clonotype was detected many times. This chain joins TRBV6-1 and TRBJ2-7; perhaps TRBD2 as D (6 bases). Trimming stripped 10 bases from V and 6 bases from J, with 16 bases between. Germline V gene data show CDR1 as MNHNS and CDR2 as SASEGT. The CDR3 is 12 residues long. This CDR3 is CATRPGGAEQYF. CDR3 bases: TGTGCCACCCGTCCCGGGGGAGCCGAGCAGTACTTC.

This clonotype was detected ten times or more. V is TRBV20-1 and J is TRBJ2-3, with 14 bases identical to TRBD2. The CDR3 is 17 amino acids. V shed 1 base and J 2 bases; nucleotides not matched to a gene: 5. From germline, CDR1 is DFQATT and CDR2 SNEGSKA (reference sequence). The CDR3: CSARGWTSGGLTDTQYF. The DNA for the CDR3 is TGCAGTGCTAGAGGTTGGACTAGCGGGGGGCTCACAGATACGCAGTATTTT.

About this clonotype: Since a much larger clone is just one base distant, this may be a read error. The chain recombines TRBV20-1 with TRBJ2-5, with TRBD1 matching 8 bases. This CDR3 has 12 residues. Germline assignment: CDR1 DFQATT and CDR2 SNEGSKA (reference sequence). The CDR3 sequence: CSANRGYLAQHF. The CDR3 coding sequence is TGCAGTGCTAACAGGGGGTACCTGGCCCAGCACTTC.

This clonotype was seen ten or more times. This rearrangement joins TRBV27 to TRBJ2-1, with 7 positions matching TRBD2. The germline V gene has CDR1 MNHEY and CDR2 SMNVEV (reference sequence). V lost 0 bases to trimming and J lost 6 bases; unmatched junction nucleotides: 8. CDR3 length: 16 amino acids. CDR3 in amino acids: CASSLSRGRAGNEQFF. The CDR3 DNA sequence: TGTGCCAGCAGTTTATCCCGGGGGAGGGCCGGCAATGAGCAGTTCTTC.

The V gene is TRBV14, the J gene TRBJ1-2; TRBD1 aligns across 8 bases. Germline assignment: CDR1 SGHDN and CDR2 FVKESK. The CDR3 length is 15 residues. V gave up 4 bases and J gave up 8 bases; unmatched junction bases: 12. DNA for the CDR3: TGTGCCAGCAGCCGCCGGACAGGGACGGGGGAGGGCTACACCTTC. It encodes CASSRRTGTGEGYTF. Together with reference TRBV14 and TRBJ1-2, the CDR3 gives the full variable domain: EAGVTQFPSHSVIEKGQTVTLRCDPISGHDNLYWYRRVMGKEIKFLLHFVKESKQDESGMPNNRFLAERTGGTYSTLKVQPAELEDSGVYFCASSRRTGTGEGYTFGSGTRLTVV.

The genes are TRBV7-9 and TRBJ2-5; D is uncertain. Trimming pared 5 bases from V and 7 bases from J, leaving 11 bases between. This CDR3 comprises 12 residues. Germline CDR1 reads SEHNR; CDR2 reads FQNEAQ (reference sequence). The CDR3 DNA reads as TGTGCCAGCAGCCCCACTTCTGGGACCCAGTACTTC. This gives the protein CASSPTSGTQYF.

The chain joins TRBV11-2 to TRBJ2-5, with 7 bases fitting TRBD2. Germline assignment: CDR1 SGHAT and CDR2 FQNNGV. The CDR3 has 15 amino acids. The junction had 3 bases not matched to a gene; V was cut back by 1 base and J by 1 base. The CDR3 here is CASSLGGGVQETQYF. DNA of the CDR3: TGTGCCAGCAGCTTAGGGGGGGGAGTCCAAGAGACCCAGTACTTC.

This clonotype was observed once. This chain joins TRBV25-1 and TRBJ2-3, with 13 positions matching TRBD2. CDR1 is MGHDK, CDR2 SYGVNS, per germline. The CDR3 spans 19 residues. The V segment lost 2 bases and the J segment 2 bases; nucleotides outside the gene matches: 10. The CDR3 protein is CASSEPSYGLAGDTDTQYF. CDR3 coding DNA: TGTGCCAGCAGTGAACCTAGCTACGGACTAGCGGGGGACACAGATACGCAGTATTTT.

This clonotype showed up many times. This rearrangement joins TRBV28 to TRBJ2-2; tentatively, D is TRBD2 (6 bases). This CDR3 region has 13 residues. Germline CDR1 is MDHEN and CDR2 is SYDVKM. The germline V and J ends were trimmed by 5 bases and 7 bases, with 11 bases remaining between them. The CDR3 reads CASSMTSGGELFF. CDR3 nucleotides: TGTGCCAGCAGTATGACTAGTGGCGGGGAGCTGTTTTTT.

This clonotype was observed a few times. This sequence joins TRBV3-1 and TRBJ2-2; 8 nucleotides agree with TRBD2. The CDR3 is 17 residues long. Per the germline V gene, CDR1 is LGHDT and CDR2 is YNNKEL (reference sequence). V shed 0 bases and J 5 bases; nucleotides not matched to a gene: 8. The CDR3 here is CASSQDRAAGETGELFF. In DNA form, the CDR3 reads TGTGCCAGCAGCCAAGATCGGGCAGCGGGAGAAACCGGGGAGCTGTTTTTT.

This clonotype occurred many times. CDR3 bases: TGTGCCAGCAACTTGGGACAGAGCGATTCACCCCTCCACTTT. Translation: CASNLGQSDSPLHF. The V and J genes are TRBV12-3 or TRBV12-4 and TRBJ1-6; TRBD1 matches at 7 bases. The J segment lost 8 bases and the V segment lost 7 bases, leaving 8 bases of the junction unmatched. This CDR3 has 14 amino acids.

This clonotype was counted ten times or more. This chain joins TRBV20-1 and TRBJ2-1, with unresolved D. The length of the CDR3 is 13 residues. Trimming took 3 bases from V and 2 from J, leaving 8 bases between them. Germline-derived CDR1 and CDR2 are DFQATT and SNEGSKA (reference sequence). The CDR3 nucleotides read TGCAGTGCTAGCCCCACTCCCTACAATGAGCAGTTCTTC. Amino acids: CSASPTPYNEQFF.

This clonotype has more than one count but fewer than ten. V is TRBV6-1 and J is TRBJ2-7; 8 bases fit TRBD2. CDR3 length equals 14 residues. Germline values: CDR1 MNHNS, CDR2 SASEGT. V shed 4 bases and J 4 bases; nucleotides not matched to a gene: 6. The CDR3 is CASSAGLAVYEQYF. Written as DNA, the CDR3 is TGTGCCAGCAGTGCCGGACTAGCTGTGTACGAGCAGTACTTC.